This record concerns one T cell receptor beta chain sequence. Its antigen is as yet unknown. 13 Jbeta primers and 60 Vbeta primers were used for the PCR. Original methodology: Tens of millions of unique TCR beta chains, roughly 10 million shared, were counted in a later analysis. Measured with immunoSEQ multiplex PCR; TCRdb has only the in-frame clones, and not every one. V and J calls and clone size are as listed in that table; D and trimming were resolved from the DNA. In the table there are approximately 150,000 clones, 60% to 80% of which are singletons. The sample belongs to a study of cytomegalovirus exposure and HLA in healthy donors. Overall study findings and caveats: Per a prior analysis, the majority of TCR beta V segments were productive roughly 90% or roughly 30% of the time. CMV serostatus was the sole immune exposure data available.

V dropped 5 bases and J dropped 4; count of bases not matched to a gene: 6. This CDR3 has 14 residues. Germline CDR1 and CDR2: LNHDA and SQIVND (reference sequence). Sample: PBMCs. The clonotype originates from a woman aged 25 to 39 in good health and CMV-seronegative. The chain employs TRBV19 and TRBJ2-7; TRBD2 aligns across 9 bases. The CDR3 bases are TGTGCCAGTAGTCCGACGAGCGGGGGGTACGAGCAGTACTTC. This gives the protein CASSPTSGGYEQYF.